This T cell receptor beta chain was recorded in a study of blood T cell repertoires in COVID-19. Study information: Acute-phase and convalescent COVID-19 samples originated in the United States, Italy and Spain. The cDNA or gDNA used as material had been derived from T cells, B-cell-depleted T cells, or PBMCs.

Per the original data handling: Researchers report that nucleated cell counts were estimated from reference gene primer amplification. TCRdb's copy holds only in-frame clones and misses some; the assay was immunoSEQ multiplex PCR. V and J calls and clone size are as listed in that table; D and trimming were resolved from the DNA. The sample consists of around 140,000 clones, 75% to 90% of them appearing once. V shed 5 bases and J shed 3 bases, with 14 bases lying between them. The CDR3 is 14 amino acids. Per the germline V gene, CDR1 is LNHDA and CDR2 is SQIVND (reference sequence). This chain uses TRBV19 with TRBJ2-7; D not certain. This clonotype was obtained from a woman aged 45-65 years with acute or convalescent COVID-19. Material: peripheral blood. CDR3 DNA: TGTGCCAGTAGTCACCGGGTTGCGTACTACGAGCAGTACTTC. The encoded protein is CASSHRVAYYEQYF. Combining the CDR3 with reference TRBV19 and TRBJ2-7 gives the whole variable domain DGGITQSPKYLFRKEGQNVTLSCEQNLNHDAMYWYRQDPGQGLRLIYYSQIVNDFQKGDIAEGYSVSREKKESFPLTVTSAQKNPTAFYLCASSHRVAYYEQYFGPGTRLTVT.